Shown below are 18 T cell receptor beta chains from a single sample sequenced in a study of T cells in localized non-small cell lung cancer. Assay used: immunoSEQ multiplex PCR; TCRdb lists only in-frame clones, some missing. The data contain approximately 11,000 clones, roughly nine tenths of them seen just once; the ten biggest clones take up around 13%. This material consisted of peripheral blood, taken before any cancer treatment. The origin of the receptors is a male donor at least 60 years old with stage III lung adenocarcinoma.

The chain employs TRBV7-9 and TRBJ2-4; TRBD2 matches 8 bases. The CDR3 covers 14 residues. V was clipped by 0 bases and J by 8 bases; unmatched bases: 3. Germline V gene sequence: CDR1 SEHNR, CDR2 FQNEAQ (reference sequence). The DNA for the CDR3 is TGTGCCAGCAGCTTAGCGACTAGCGTCGACATTCAGTACTTC. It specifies CASSLATSVDIQYF.

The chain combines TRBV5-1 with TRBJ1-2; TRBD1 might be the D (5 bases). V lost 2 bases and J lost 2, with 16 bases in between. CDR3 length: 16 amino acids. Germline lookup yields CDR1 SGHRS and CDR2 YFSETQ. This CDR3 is CASSLEGYRENYGYTF. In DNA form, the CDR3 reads TGCGCCAGCAGCTTAGAGGGGTACAGAGAGAACTATGGCTACACCTTC.

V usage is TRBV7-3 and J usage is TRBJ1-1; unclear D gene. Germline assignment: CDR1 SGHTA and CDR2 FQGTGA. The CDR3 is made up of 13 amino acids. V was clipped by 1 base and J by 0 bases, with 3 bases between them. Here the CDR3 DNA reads TGTGCCAGCAGCTTAAGCATGAACACTGAAGCTTTCTTT. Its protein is CASSLSMNTEAFF.

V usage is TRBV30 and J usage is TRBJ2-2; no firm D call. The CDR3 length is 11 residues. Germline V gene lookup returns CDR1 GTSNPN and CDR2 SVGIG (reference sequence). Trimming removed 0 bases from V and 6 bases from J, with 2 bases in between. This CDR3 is CAWSVAGELFF. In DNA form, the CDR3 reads TGTGCCTGGAGTGTGGCCGGGGAGCTGTTTTTT.

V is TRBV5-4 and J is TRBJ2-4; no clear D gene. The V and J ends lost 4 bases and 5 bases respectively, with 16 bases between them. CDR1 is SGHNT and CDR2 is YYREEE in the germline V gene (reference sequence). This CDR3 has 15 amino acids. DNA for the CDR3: TGTGCCAGCAGCCCTCAAGGGCAGGCTCAAAACATTCAGTACTTC. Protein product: CASSPQGQAQNIQYF.

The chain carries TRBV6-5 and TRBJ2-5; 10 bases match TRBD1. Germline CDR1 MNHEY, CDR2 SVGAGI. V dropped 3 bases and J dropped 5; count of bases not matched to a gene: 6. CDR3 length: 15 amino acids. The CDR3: CASSYGGQGTETQYF. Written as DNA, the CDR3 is TGTGCCAGCAGTTATGGGGGACAGGGGACGGAGACCCAGTACTTC.

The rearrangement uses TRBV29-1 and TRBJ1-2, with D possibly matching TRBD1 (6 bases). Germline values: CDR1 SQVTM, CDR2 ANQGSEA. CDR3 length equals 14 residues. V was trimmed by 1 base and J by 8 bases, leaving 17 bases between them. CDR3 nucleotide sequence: TGCAGCGTTGAAGGTCCCACCAGGGGCCAGGGCTACACCTTC. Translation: CSVEGPTRGQGYTF.

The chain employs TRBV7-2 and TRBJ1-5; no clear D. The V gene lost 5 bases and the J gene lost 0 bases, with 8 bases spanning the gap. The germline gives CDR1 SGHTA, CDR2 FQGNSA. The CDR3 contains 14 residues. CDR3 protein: CASSPIDSNQPQHF. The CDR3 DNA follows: TGTGCCAGCAGCCCAATTGATAGCAATCAGCCCCAGCATTTT. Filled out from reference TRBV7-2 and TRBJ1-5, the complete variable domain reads GAGVSQSPSNKVTEKGKDVELRCDPISGHTALYWYRQSLGQGLEFLIYFQGNSAPDKSGLPSDRFSAERTGGSVSTLTIQRTQQEDSAVYLCASSPIDSNQPQHFGDGTRLSIL.

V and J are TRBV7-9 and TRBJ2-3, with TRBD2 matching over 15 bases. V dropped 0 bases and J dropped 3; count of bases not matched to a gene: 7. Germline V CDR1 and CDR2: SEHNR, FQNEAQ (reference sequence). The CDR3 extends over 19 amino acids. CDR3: CASSLAGRGLAGGTDTQYF. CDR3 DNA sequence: TGTGCCAGCAGCTTAGCCGGGAGGGGACTAGCGGGAGGAACAGATACGCAGTATTTT.

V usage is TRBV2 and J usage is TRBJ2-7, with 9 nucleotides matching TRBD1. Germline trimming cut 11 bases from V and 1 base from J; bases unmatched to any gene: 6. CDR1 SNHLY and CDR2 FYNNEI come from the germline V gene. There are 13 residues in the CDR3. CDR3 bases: TGTGCCGGTTCCGGGACAGGGTCCTACGAGCAGTACTTC. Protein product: CAGSGTGSYEQYF. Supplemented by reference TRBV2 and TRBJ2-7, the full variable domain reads EPEVTQTPSHQVTQMGQEVILRCVPISNHLYFYWYRQILGQKVEFLVSFYNNEISEKSEIFDDQFSVERPDGSNFTLKIRSTKLEDSAMYFCAGSGTGSYEQYFGPGTRLTVT.

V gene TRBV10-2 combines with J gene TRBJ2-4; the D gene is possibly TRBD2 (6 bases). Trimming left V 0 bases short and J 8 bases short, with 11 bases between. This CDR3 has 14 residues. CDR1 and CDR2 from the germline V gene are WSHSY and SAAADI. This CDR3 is CASSESGGWHIQYF. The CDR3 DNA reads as TGCGCCAGCAGTGAGTCAGGAGGGTGGCACATTCAGTACTTC.

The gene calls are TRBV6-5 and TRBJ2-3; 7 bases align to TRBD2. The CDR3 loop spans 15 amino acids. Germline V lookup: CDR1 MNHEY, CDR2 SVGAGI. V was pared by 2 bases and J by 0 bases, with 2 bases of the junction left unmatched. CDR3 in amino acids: CASSYRSGSTDTQYF. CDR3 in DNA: TGTGCCAGCAGTTACCGTAGCGGGAGCACAGATACGCAGTATTTT.

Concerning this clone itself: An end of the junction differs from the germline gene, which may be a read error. The CDR3 DNA sequence: TGCAGTGCTAGAGATTCGAGGGGTATGATCTTC. It specifies CSARDSRGMIF. V is TRBV20-1 and J is TRBJ2-1, with D perhaps assigned TRBD1 or TRBD2 (5 bases each). This CDR3 spans 11 amino acids. The V gene's germline CDR1 is DFQATT and CDR2 SNEGSKA (reference sequence).

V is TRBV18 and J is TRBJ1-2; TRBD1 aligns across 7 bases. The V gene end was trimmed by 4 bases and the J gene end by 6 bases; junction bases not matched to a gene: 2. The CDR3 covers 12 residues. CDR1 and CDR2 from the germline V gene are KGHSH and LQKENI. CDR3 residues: CASSQGTDGYTF. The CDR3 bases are TGTGCCAGCTCACAAGGGACAGATGGCTACACCTTC.

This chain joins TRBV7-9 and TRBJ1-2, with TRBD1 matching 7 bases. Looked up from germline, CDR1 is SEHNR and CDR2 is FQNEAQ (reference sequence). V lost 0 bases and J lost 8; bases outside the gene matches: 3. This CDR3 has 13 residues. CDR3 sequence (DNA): TGTGCCAGCAGCTTAGCAGGGGGCGACGGCTACACCTTC. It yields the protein CASSLAGGDGYTF.

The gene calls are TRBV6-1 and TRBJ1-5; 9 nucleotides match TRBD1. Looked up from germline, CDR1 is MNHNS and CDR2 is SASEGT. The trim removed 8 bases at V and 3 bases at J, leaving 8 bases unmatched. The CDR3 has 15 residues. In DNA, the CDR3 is TGTGCCAGCTCTCTACAGGGGGCCGCCAATCAGCCCCAGCATTTT. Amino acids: CASSLQGAANQPQHF.

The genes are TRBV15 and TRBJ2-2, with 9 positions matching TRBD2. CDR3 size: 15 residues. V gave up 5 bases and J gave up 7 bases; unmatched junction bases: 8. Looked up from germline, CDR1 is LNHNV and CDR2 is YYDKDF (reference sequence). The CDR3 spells CATSVAGEGNGELFF. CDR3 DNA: TGTGCCACCAGCGTAGCGGGGGAAGGTAACGGGGAGCTGTTTTTT.

The CDR3 nucleotides are TGTGCCACCAGCAGAGGCCCTAGCGATGAGCAGTTCTTC. Translated: CATSRGPSDEQFF. The chain couples TRBV15 to TRBJ2-1, with a possible D match to TRBD2 (6 bases). Germline CDR1 reads LNHNV; CDR2 reads YYDKDF (reference sequence). The CDR3 has 13 amino acids. V was cut by 1 base and J by 8 bases, with 9 bases left in between.